The source of this T cell receptor (beta chain) is a study of cytomegalovirus exposure and HLA in healthy donors. Broader study findings: Follow-up analysis later connected one missense variant in DCLRE1C with trimming of TCR beta V- and J-genes. Roughly uniform sequencing depth across donors was assumed, possibly incorrectly. Productive rates of about 87% or about 30% were seen for most TCR beta V segments in an earlier analysis. Reportedly, fewer N-insertions than the approximately 700-donor mean appeared in an Asian-associated ancestry cluster in a later analysis.

The CDR3 is made up of 13 amino acids. The germline gives CDR1 MNHEY, CDR2 SVGAGI. Trimming cost V 6 bases and J 3 bases, with 6 bases left between them. Comment on this clone: The target antigen is unknown.

PCR employed 60 Vbeta and 13 Jbeta primers. Method: immunoSEQ multiplex PCR; TCRdb's copy keeps in-frame clones and lacks some. Of fewer than 100,000 clones in the sample, roughly 80% were seen once. The TCR comes from a man aged 55 to 69 in good health and CMV-seropositive. Sequenced sample: PBMCs. J is TRBJ1-6 and V is TRBV6-5; no clear D gene. CDR3 in amino acids: CASRQNYNSPLHF. Here the CDR3 DNA reads TGTGCCAGCAGGCAGAACTATAATTCACCCCTCCACTTT.